Presented here are 29 T cell receptor beta chains from one specimen sequenced in a study of blood T cell repertoires in COVID-19. Assay: immunoSEQ multiplex PCR; the TCRdb copy retains only in-frame clones and omits some. The sample has around 160,000 clones; over 75% are singletons. The sample comprised peripheral blood. These receptors all come from a man in his 60s with active or convalescent COVID-19.

J is TRBJ2-7 and V is TRBV7-9; 8 nucleotides agree with TRBD1. V was pared by 6 bases and J by 3 bases, with 4 bases of the junction left unmatched. The CDR3 is 13 amino acids. CDR1 and CDR2 from the germline V gene are SEHNR and FQNEAQ (reference sequence). This CDR3 is CASSLTGDYEQYF. CDR3 sequence (DNA): TGTGCCAGCAGTTTGACAGGGGACTACGAGCAGTACTTC.

As to this clone: One end of the junction is discordant with germline, which a read error may explain. The genes are TRBV20-1 and TRBJ2-3; possibly TRBD2 for D (5 bases). The CDR3 has 11 amino acids. Germline lookup yields CDR1 DFQATT and CDR2 SNEGSKA (reference sequence). CDR3 in amino acids: CSARDMGAVHF. In nucleotides, the CDR3 is TGCAGTGCTAGAGATATGGGAGCGGTGCATTTT.

The V call is TRBV29-1, the J call TRBJ1-2; TRBD1 agrees at 12 bases. This CDR3 spans 14 amino acids. From germline, CDR1 is SQVTM and CDR2 ANQGSEA. Losses at the gene ends were 3 bases for V and 6 bases for J; bases not matched to a gene: 5. As DNA, the CDR3 is TGCAGCGTTGAGACCGGGACAGGGGGCAATGGCTACACCTTC. Protein sequence: CSVETGTGGNGYTF.

This rearrangement joins TRBV24-1 to TRBJ2-1, with TRBD2 matching over 9 bases. This CDR3 comprises 15 residues. Germline-derived CDR1 and CDR2 are KGHDR and SFDVKD. The ends lost 8 bases at V and 5 bases at J; junction bases unmatched: 9. CDR3 bases: TGTGCCACCAAGCTTAGCGGGAGCCTTAACAATGAGCAGTTCTTC. It specifies CATKLSGSLNNEQFF.

The rearrangement uses TRBV5-1 and TRBJ2-1; TRBD1 agrees at 9 bases. The germline V gene has CDR1 SGHRS and CDR2 YFSETQ. This CDR3 has 18 residues. V was clipped by 1 base and J by 9 bases; unmatched bases: 17. The DNA of the CDR3 is TGCGCCAGCAGCTTGATTTCGGTCACGGTACAGGGGGCCGCTGAGCAGTTCTTC. Translated, it gives CASSLISVTVQGAAEQFF.

The chain combines TRBV19 with TRBJ2-6; D is possibly TRBD2 (6 bases). Germline assignment: CDR1 LNHDA and CDR2 SQIVND (reference sequence). The CDR3 is made up of 17 amino acids. Trimming shortened V by 2 bases and J by 0 bases, and 11 bases separated the two germline ends. CDR3 in amino acids: CASSIRGVSSGANVLTF. The CDR3, as DNA: TGTGCCAGTAGTATACGCGGGGTCAGCTCTGGGGCCAACGTCCTGACTTTC.

The rearrangement links TRBV7-3 to TRBJ2-1; weak D call: TRBD1 (5 bases). The CDR3 length is 14 residues. Trimming took 2 bases from V and 9 from J, leaving 14 bases between them. Germline values: CDR1 SGHTA, CDR2 FQGTGA. In DNA, the CDR3 is TGTGCCAGCAGCTTACTGGGCAGGGTGGGTGAGCAGTTCTTC. Its translation is CASSLLGRVGEQFF.

A single count supports this clone. The chain uses TRBV10-3 and TRBJ1-5; perhaps TRBD1 as D (5 bases). Trimming took 8 bases from V and 5 from J, leaving 10 bases between them. This CDR3 contains 12 residues. CDR1 is ENHRY, CDR2 SYGVKD, per germline. CDR3 sequence reads: CAIGGSDQPQHF. CDR3 DNA sequence: TGTGCCATCGGGGGGAGCGATCAGCCCCAGCATTTT.

This clone was found a few times. The V gene is TRBV2, the J gene TRBJ1-1; TRBD1 matches at 10 bases. This CDR3 is 13 amino acids long. Looked up from germline, CDR1 is SNHLY and CDR2 is FYNNEI. Unmatched junction bases numbered 2, after V lost 9 bases and J lost 1 base. This CDR3 is CASGTGANTEAFF. The DNA for the CDR3 is TGTGCCAGTGGGACAGGGGCGAACACTGAAGCTTTCTTT.

The CDR3: CASSQLGGSYGYTF. Written as DNA, the CDR3 is TGTGCCAGCAGCCAGCTGGGCGGGTCCTATGGCTACACCTTC. This rearrangement joins TRBV14 to TRBJ1-2; D ambiguous. Germline CDR1 SGHDN, CDR2 FVKESK. V was trimmed by 3 bases and J by 4 bases, leaving 12 bases between them. CDR3 size: 14 residues.

The chain has TRBV4-1 and TRBJ1-4, with D perhaps matching TRBD1 (6 bases). This CDR3 is 17 amino acids long. Trimming cost V 2 bases and J 1 base, with 14 bases left between them. Per germline, CDR1 MGHRA and CDR2 YSYEKL. The CDR3 DNA sequence: TGCGCCAGCAGCCAACTTATAACAGGGTTAACTAATGAAAAACTGTTTTTT. Its translation is CASSQLITGLTNEKLFF.

This clone was recorded a few times. The CDR3 loop reads CASRGGWKNTGELFF. CDR3 sequence (DNA): TGTGCCAGCAGGGGCGGGTGGAAGAACACCGGGGAGCTGTTTTTT. The genes are TRBV2 and TRBJ2-2; D perhaps matches TRBD2 (5 bases). The CDR3 runs to 15 residues. Trimming shortened V by 6 bases and J by 1 base, and 12 bases separated the two germline ends. Germline V gene data show CDR1 as SNHLY and CDR2 as FYNNEI.

The genes are TRBV19 and TRBJ2-3; perhaps TRBD2 as D (6 bases). Deletions cut 6 bases from V and 5 bases from J, with 24 bases between. The CDR3 has 17 residues. In germline, CDR1 is LNHDA, CDR2 SQIVND (reference sequence). CDR3 amino acids: CASRPKNSGGARDTQYF. As DNA, the CDR3 is TGTGCCAGTAGGCCAAAAAACAGTGGAGGGGCCAGAGATACGCAGTATTTT.

This clone was found once. The rearrangement uses TRBV2 and TRBJ1-1; TRBD1 aligns across 10 bases. This CDR3 has 15 residues. The germline V gene has CDR1 SNHLY and CDR2 FYNNEI. Trimming cost V 6 bases and J 7 bases; bases outside gene matches: 11. For the CDR3, the DNA is TGTGCCAGCAGGAGAGAGGACAGGGGGGTATATGAAGCTTTCTTT. Protein: CASRREDRGVYEAFF.

This clone was detected a few times. The chain employs TRBV3-1 (or the pseudogene TRBV3-2) and TRBJ1-2, with 9 positions matching TRBD1. Trimming took 0 bases from V and 2 from J; bases not matched to a gene: 7. CDR1 LGHDT and CDR2 YNNKEL come from the germline V gene (reference sequence). The CDR3 spans 17 residues. CDR3 sequence: CASSQDSIGQGNYGYTF. CDR3 in DNA: TGTGCCAGCAGCCAAGATTCAATTGGACAGGGGAACTATGGCTACACCTTC.

This clone occurred a few times. This rearrangement joins TRBV9 to TRBJ2-7, with a tentative D call TRBD2 (5 bases). V was shortened by 2 bases and J by 3 bases, with 9 bases between the two germline ends. The germline V gene encodes CDR1 SGDLS and CDR2 YYNGEE. CDR3 length: 13 residues. The chain's CDR3 is CASSVQEGYEQYF. The DNA for the CDR3 is TGTGCCAGCAGCGTTCAAGAGGGCTACGAGCAGTACTTC. Supplemented by reference TRBV9 and TRBJ2-7, the full variable domain reads DSGVTQTPKHLITATGQRVTLRCSPRSGDLSVYWYQQSLDQGLQFLIQYYNGEERAKGNILERFSAQQFPDLHSELNLSSLELGDSALYFCASSVQEGYEQYFGPGTRLTVT.

As DNA, the CDR3 is TGTGCCAGCAGCTCCGGGACAGTGACGGGCTATGGCTACACCTTC. Translation gives CASSSGTVTGYGYTF. This sequence joins TRBV6-1 and TRBJ1-2; 7 positions match TRBD1. The CDR3 length is 15 residues. Germline lookup yields CDR1 MNHNS and CDR2 SASEGT. V shed 6 bases, J shed 4 bases, and the junction held 11 bases outside the gene matches.

The gene calls are TRBV24-1 and TRBJ2-1; 9 bases map to TRBD1. There are 14 residues in the CDR3. With V trimmed by 9 bases and J by 6 bases, 8 bases remained unmatched. The V gene's germline CDR1 is KGHDR and CDR2 SFDVKD. The DNA for the CDR3 is TGTGCCACCTCAGGAGTGGGACAGGGCAATGAGCAGTTCTTC. Its translation is CATSGVGQGNEQFF.

The chain couples TRBV5-4 to TRBJ2-1, with TRBD2 as a possible D gene (6 bases). Germline-derived CDR1 and CDR2 are SGHNT and YYREEE (reference sequence). The CDR3 is 12 residues long. Trimming took 2 bases from V and 9 from J, leaving 9 bases between them. The CDR3 is CASSFTSSEQFF. The CDR3 bases are TGTGCCAGCAGCTTTACTAGCAGTGAGCAGTTCTTC.

This clone was detected only a few times. The chain recombines TRBV5-1 with TRBJ1-6; no reliable D call. Germline CDR1 reads SGHRS; CDR2 reads YFSETQ. V was shortened by 6 bases and J by 3 bases, with 10 bases between the two germline ends. The CDR3 sequence is 14 residues long. The CDR3 region is CASTEEVYNSPLHF. CDR3 bases: TGCGCCAGCACGGAGGAGGTCTATAATTCACCCCTCCACTTT.

The chain employs TRBV18 and TRBJ2-1; D call uncertain. Germline CDR1 is KGHSH and CDR2 is LQKENI. V lost 0 bases and J 10 bases, leaving 7 bases between the germline ends. The CDR3 is 12 amino acids. In DNA form, the CDR3 reads TGTGCCAGCTCACCACCGAGCTTGGAGCAGTTCTTC. Translation gives CASSPPSLEQFF.

The rearrangement uses TRBV10-1 and TRBJ1-5; D is possibly TRBD1 (6 bases). The V end was cut by 6 bases, the J end by 3 bases, with 12 bases between. This CDR3 region has 14 residues. In germline, CDR1 is WNHNN, CDR2 SYGVQD (reference sequence). The CDR3 DNA is TGCGCCAGCAGCTCCGGGACACCCAATCAGCCCCAGCATTTT. As protein: CASSSGTPNQPQHF.

This clone was found a few times. V usage is TRBV5-1 and J usage is TRBJ2-7; 10 bases agree with TRBD1. CDR1 SGHRS and CDR2 YFSETQ come from the germline V gene. Losses at the gene ends were 4 bases for V and 4 bases for J; bases not matched to a gene: 14. The CDR3 is made up of 17 amino acids. CDR3 bases: TGCGCCAGCAGCGCTACGTGGAGGACAGGGGGAGGTTACGAGCAGTACTTC. This translates into CASSATWRTGGGYEQYF.

The chain uses TRBV6-6 and TRBJ2-7; tentatively, D is TRBD1 (5 bases). The CDR3 contains 13 residues. Looked up from germline, CDR1 is MNHNY and CDR2 is SVGAGI (reference sequence). Trimming took off 10 bases at V and 3 bases at J, with 16 bases between the two ends. The CDR3 region is CATLGFDSYEQYF. The DNA for the CDR3 is TGTGCCACCCTAGGGTTCGACAGCTACGAGCAGTACTTC.

The rearrangement joins TRBV14 to TRBJ2-1; D remains unclear. Germline V gene data show CDR1 as SGHDN and CDR2 as FVKESK. This CDR3 has 12 amino acids. V lost 3 bases to trimming and J lost 7 bases, with 7 bases between them. CDR3 sequence: CASSQYLNEQFF. The CDR3 DNA sequence: TGTGCCAGCAGCCAGTATCTTAATGAGCAGTTCTTC.

There are a few counts of this clone. The chain is built from TRBV7-9 and TRBJ1-4; unclear D gene. From germline, CDR1 is SEHNR and CDR2 FQNEAQ (reference sequence). The length of the CDR3 is 13 residues. With 0 bases removed from V and 8 bases from J, the gap between germline ends came to 7 bases. The DNA of the CDR3 is TGTGCCAGCAGCTTAGCCTCGGGGGAAAAACTGTTTTTT. This translates into CASSLASGEKLFF.

The sample holds one count of this clone. V gene TRBV4-1 combines with J gene TRBJ2-6; the match to TRBD1 covers 8 bases. The CDR3 has 19 amino acids. CDR1 is MGHRA, CDR2 YSYEKL, per germline. With 0 bases clipped from V and 0 bases from J, the junction kept 7 bases outside the gene matches. The chain's CDR3 is CASSQDLSQGASGANVLTF. The CDR3 coding sequence is TGCGCCAGCAGCCAAGATCTCTCCCAGGGGGCCTCTGGGGCCAACGTCCTGACTTTC.

V gene TRBV11-2 combines with J gene TRBJ2-5, with TRBD2 matching 10 bases. Germline V gives CDR1 SGHAT, CDR2 FQNNGV. The trim removed 1 base at V and 4 bases at J, leaving 6 bases unmatched. This CDR3 is 16 amino acids long. The CDR3 DNA sequence: TGTGCCAGCAGCTTAGGTCTAGCGGGAGCTGGAGAGACCCAGTACTTC. Encoded protein: CASSLGLAGAGETQYF.

The chain employs TRBV19 and TRBJ1-1; perhaps TRBD1 as D (6 bases). There are 14 residues in the CDR3. The germline V and J ends were trimmed by 3 bases and 2 bases, with 10 bases remaining between them. The V gene's germline CDR1 is LNHDA and CDR2 SQIVND (reference sequence). CDR3: CASSMARGNTEAFF. In DNA form, the CDR3 reads TGTGCCAGTAGTATGGCCAGGGGAAACACTGAAGCTTTCTTT.